Presented here are 2 T cell receptor beta chains from one specimen sequenced in a study of spatial heterogeneity in lung cancer (dated by TCRdb to the late 2010s). The sample's time point label, decoded: sample taken at primary tumor resection. Library preparation was by 5' RACE. The instrument was a NextSeq 500. TCRdb took the public reads, trimmed them with fastp at Q25, ran MiXCR for clone calling and kept in-frame beta chains. Rows are unified per CDR3 protein, each entry keeping the most common DNA and genes. The sample has tens of thousands of distinct CDR3 sequences on record, approximately 15% of them singletons. Approximately 60% of the sample rests with the top ten. Sequenced material: PBMCs, taken at surgery. These receptor sequences come from a male donor with early-stage non-small cell lung cancer.

This clonotype has a count of ten or more. This chain joins TRBV27 and TRBJ1-1; D is uncertain. V was shortened by 4 bases and J by 2 bases, with 14 bases between the two germline ends. CDR1 MNHEY and CDR2 SMNVEV come from the germline V gene (reference sequence). The CDR3 loop spans 15 amino acids. CDR3 nucleotide sequence: TGTGCCAGCAGTTCTTATCAGCGGACTAACACTGAAGCTTTCTTT. Its translation: CASSSYQRTNTEAFF.

This clonotype was seen a handful of times. This sequence joins TRBV11-1 and TRBJ1-2; D is unclear. CDR3 length equals 14 residues. CDR1 SGHAT and CDR2 FQDESV come from the germline V gene (reference sequence). With 7 bases removed from V and 8 bases from J, the gap between germline ends came to 20 bases. This CDR3 is CASTPRGGGRGYTF. The CDR3 DNA is TGTGCCAGCACCCCCCGAGGCGGCGGAAGGGGCTACACCTTC.